The 13 T cell receptor beta chains below all came from one sample that was sequenced in a study of control samples from healthy donors and cancer patients. Profiling relied on immunoSEQ multiplex PCR, and the TCRdb table lists in-frame clones only, not all of them. The sample carries 95,000 to 130,000 clones, over 85% recorded once. Sample: blood. The receptors originated from a man aged 25-45 years in good health.

This rearrangement joins TRBV6-5 to TRBJ1-2; D is possibly TRBD1 (5 bases). Germline V CDR1 and CDR2: MNHEY, SVGAGI. The CDR3 consists of 13 residues. Trimming took off 6 bases at V and 7 bases at J, with 15 bases between the two ends. The CDR3 bases are TGTGCCAGCAGCCCCCTAGGGGCGTTTGGCTACACCTTC. Its translation: CASSPLGAFGYTF.

V is TRBV12-3 or TRBV12-4 and J is TRBJ2-7; D call uncertain. The length of the CDR3 is 11 residues. The germline V and J ends were trimmed by 11 bases and 0 bases, with 8 bases remaining between them. The CDR3 is CASGFSYEQYF. Written as DNA, the CDR3 is TGTGCCTCAGGATTCTCCTACGAGCAGTACTTC.

This clone was seen once. This chain uses TRBV24-1 with TRBJ1-2; D unresolved. CDR3 length: 14 residues. Germline CDR1 is KGHDR and CDR2 is SFDVKD. Trimming took off 4 bases at V and 4 bases at J, with 12 bases between the two ends. The chain's CDR3 is CATSDPDIVYGYTF. CDR3 nucleotides: TGTGCCACCAGTGACCCCGATATCGTCTATGGCTACACCTTC.

The chain links TRBV19 to TRBJ1-5, with TRBD1 matching over 8 bases. The junction had 8 bases not matched to a gene; V was cut back by 5 bases and J by 5 bases. Germline assignment: CDR1 LNHDA and CDR2 SQIVND (reference sequence). The CDR3 is 15 residues long. The CDR3 DNA is TGTGCCAGTAGTGCATTCGACAGGGGCGATCAGCCCCAGCATTTT. Translated, it gives CASSAFDRGDQPQHF.

V gene TRBV6-5 combines with J gene TRBJ1-2; D is unclear. CDR3 length: 15 residues. V dropped 6 bases and J dropped 5 bases, with 19 bases sitting between them. Germline V CDR1 and CDR2: MNHEY, SVGAGI. The CDR3 DNA follows: TGTGCCAGCAGATTGCTTAGGACGGATTATTATGGCTACACCTTC. This codes for CASRLLRTDYYGYTF.

This chain connects TRBV4-2 to TRBJ1-5; D call uncertain. Germline CDR1 and CDR2: LGHNA and YNFKEQ. The CDR3 length is 15 residues. The V end was cut by 1 base, the J end by 2 bases, with 9 bases between. The CDR3, as DNA: TGTGCCAGCAGCCAAGGGGTAACAGGCAATCAGCCCCAGCATTTT. Amino acid sequence: CASSQGVTGNQPQHF.

The V call is TRBV9, the J call TRBJ2-1; D gene ambiguous. Germline-derived CDR1 and CDR2 are SGDLS and YYNGEE. The CDR3 spans 12 residues. V was pared by 4 bases and J by 10 bases, with 12 bases between. The CDR3, as DNA: TGTGCCAGCAGCCCCACCCGGTCGGAGCAGTTCTTC. Encoded protein: CASSPTRSEQFF. Complete variable domain (other parts from reference TRBV9 and TRBJ2-1): DSGVTQTPKHLITATGQRVTLRCSPRSGDLSVYWYQQSLDQGLQFLIQYYNGEERAKGNILERFSAQQFPDLHSELNLSSLELGDSALYFCASSPTRSEQFFGPGTRLTVL.

This chain links TRBV10-3 with TRBJ2-7; D perhaps matches TRBD1 (5 bases). The V gene lost 4 bases and the J gene lost 6 bases, with 13 bases spanning the gap. This CDR3 region has 13 residues. CDR1 ENHRY and CDR2 SYGVKD come from the germline V gene. CDR3: CAISVNQGSEQYF. The CDR3 DNA reads as TGTGCCATCAGTGTGAATCAGGGAAGCGAGCAGTACTTC.

This chain connects TRBV5-1 to TRBJ1-1; unclear D gene. CDR3 size: 13 residues. Germline assignment: CDR1 SGHRS and CDR2 YFSETQ. V lost 1 base, J lost 3 bases, and 7 bases lay in between. The CDR3 sequence is CASSLMSDTEAFF. DNA of the CDR3: TGCGCCAGCAGCTTGATGTCAGACACTGAAGCTTTCTTT.

This sequence joins TRBV27 and TRBJ1-1; tentative D call: TRBD1 (6 bases). Germline assignment: CDR1 MNHEY and CDR2 SMNVEV (reference sequence). There are 15 residues in the CDR3. Trimming took 5 bases from V and 11 from J, leaving 24 bases between them. CDR3 loop: CASSPLGGGRRRAFF. The DNA for the CDR3 is TGTGCCAGCAGTCCCCTTGGCGGGGGGCGCCGTAGGGCTTTCTTT.

The chain has TRBV7-9 and TRBJ1-1; D unclear. The germline V gene encodes CDR1 SEHNR and CDR2 FQNEAQ (reference sequence). V lost 5 bases to trimming and J lost 3 bases, with 13 bases between them. CDR3 length: 14 amino acids. Here the CDR3 DNA reads TGTGCCAGCAGCGGACGGGAATTGTACACTGAAGCTTTCTTT. Translated: CASSGRELYTEAFF.

The rearrangement uses TRBV18 and TRBJ1-6; D not certain. The CDR3 is 13 amino acids. V lost 3 bases, J lost 7 bases, and 7 bases lay in between. The germline V gene encodes CDR1 KGHSH and CDR2 LQKENI. CDR3 sequence: CASSPEQNSPLHF. CDR3 coding DNA: TGTGCCAGCTCACCCGAACAGAATTCACCCCTCCACTTT.

The rearrangement uses TRBV11-2 and TRBJ2-5; D gene ambiguous. Germline V CDR1 and CDR2: SGHAT, FQNNGV. V lost 0 bases and J 5 bases, leaving 13 bases between the germline ends. The CDR3 covers 15 residues. CDR3 sequence (DNA): TGTGCCAGCAGCTTAGAGGCCGGCCGTCCCGAGACCCAGTACTTC. This sequence encodes CASSLEAGRPETQYF.